This TCR beta chain appears in the sequencing data of a study of molecular identifiers for immune sequencing clone quantification. In TCRdb, the PCR reads were re-called with MiXCR into one record per CDR3 protein. In the table there are about 320,000 distinct CDR3 sequences, around a fifth of which are singletons. Deletions cut 2 bases from V and 9 bases from J, with 13 bases between. There are 13 residues in the CDR3. Researchers sorted naive CD8 T cells as cells that were CD8+CD4-CCR7+CD45RA+. This clonotype was found once. Just one base apart from a much larger clone, this may be a read error. Sample: naive CD8+ T cells from blood, with Jurkat cell RNA spiked in. Subset defined: FACS-sorted CD8+CD4-CCR7+CD45RA+ naive T cells. This rearrangement joins TRBV12-3 or TRBV12-4 to TRBJ2-5; D call uncertain. The receptor's source is a human donor in good health. Some libraries in this study had Jurkat cell RNA spiked in. CDR3 nucleotides: TGTGCCAGCAGTTTAAGACTCACCGAGGCCCAGTACTTC. This sequence encodes CASSLRLTEAQYF.